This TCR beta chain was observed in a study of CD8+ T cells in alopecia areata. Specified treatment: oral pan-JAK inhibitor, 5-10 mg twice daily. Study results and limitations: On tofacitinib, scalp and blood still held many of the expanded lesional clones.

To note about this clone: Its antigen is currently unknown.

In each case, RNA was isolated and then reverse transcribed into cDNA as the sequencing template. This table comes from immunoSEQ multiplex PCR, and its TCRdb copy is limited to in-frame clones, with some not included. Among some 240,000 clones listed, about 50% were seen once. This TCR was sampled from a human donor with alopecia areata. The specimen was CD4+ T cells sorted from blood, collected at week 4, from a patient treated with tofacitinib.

The CDR3 sequence: CASSQDVALNNEQFF. In DNA, the CDR3 is TGCGCCAGCAGCCAAGATGTGGCTCTAAACAATGAGCAGTTCTTC. The J gene is TRBJ2-1, the V gene TRBV4-1; D remains ambiguous. The CDR3 length is 15 residues. The germline V and J ends were trimmed by 0 bases and 5 bases, with 11 bases remaining between them. CDR1 MGHRA and CDR2 YSYEKL come from the germline V gene.